A single sample is the source of the 25 T cell receptor beta chains below, sequenced in a study of shared clonotypes between healthy human individuals. Assay: immunoSEQ multiplex PCR; the TCRdb copy retains only in-frame clones and omits some. The sample includes a few million clones, more than 85% seen only once; the top ten take under 0.45%. The sequenced material came from naive CD4+ T cells from PBMCs. Subset in this sample: CD45RA+ positively selected. The receptor source for this set is a man younger than 35 in good health. Some clones in this sample may be carry-over from other donors' samples.

The chain is built from TRBV2 and TRBJ1-1, with D unclear. V shed 3 bases and J shed 1 base, with 9 bases lying between them. This CDR3 region has 14 residues. Germline CDR1 reads SNHLY; CDR2 reads FYNNEI. The CDR3 sequence: CASSDRGWNTEAFF. DNA for the CDR3: TGTGCCAGCAGTGACCGCGGCTGGAACACTGAAGCTTTCTTT.

The J gene is TRBJ2-2, the V gene TRBV7-9, with 7 bases matching TRBD1. Unmatched junction bases numbered 6, after V lost 7 bases and J lost 1 base. Per the germline V gene, CDR1 is SEHNR and CDR2 is FQNEAQ (reference sequence). The CDR3 spans 15 residues. The CDR3 reads CASTDWTGNTGELFF. CDR3 nucleotide sequence: TGTGCCAGCACAGACTGGACAGGGAACACCGGGGAGCTGTTTTTT.

The gene calls are TRBV2 and TRBJ2-1; possible D gene TRBD1, 5 bases. The CDR3 is 15 amino acids. The V and J ends lost 6 bases and 2 bases respectively, with 14 bases between them. CDR1 is SNHLY, CDR2 FYNNEI, per germline. Here the CDR3 DNA reads TGTGCCAGCAGGATGCAGGGATTGGCCTACAATGAGCAGTTCTTC. Residues: CASRMQGLAYNEQFF.

The chain carries TRBV28 and TRBJ2-7; D is unclear. Trimming stripped 7 bases from V and 3 bases from J, with 16 bases between. The CDR3 has 14 residues. In germline, CDR1 is MDHEN, CDR2 SYDVKM. This CDR3 reads CASTLGPTNYEQYF. The CDR3 DNA reads as TGTGCCAGCACCCTGGGTCCCACGAACTACGAGCAGTACTTC.

The chain couples TRBV7-3 to TRBJ1-1; tentatively, D is TRBD1 (5 bases). The germline V and J ends were trimmed by 5 bases and 0 bases, with 16 bases remaining between them. CDR3 size: 16 residues. Germline values: CDR1 SGHTA, CDR2 FQGTGA. The chain's CDR3 is CASSPAPRGVNTEAFF. CDR3 DNA sequence: TGTGCCAGCAGCCCAGCCCCGAGGGGAGTGAACACTGAAGCTTTCTTT.

The rearrangement links TRBV7-2 to TRBJ2-1; D is possibly TRBD2 (6 bases). This CDR3 has 15 amino acids. CDR1 SGHTA and CDR2 FQGNSA come from the germline V gene. Trimming stripped 1 base from V and 8 bases from J, with 15 bases between. The CDR3 nucleotides are TGTGCCAGCAGCTTAGGCGGGACGGCTTTCGATGAGCAGTTCTTC. Residues: CASSLGGTAFDEQFF.

The chain combines TRBV6-5 with TRBJ2-3, with D hard to call. The CDR3 totals 16 residues. Trimming took 0 bases from V and 6 from J, leaving 16 bases between them. From germline, CDR1 is MNHEY and CDR2 SVGAGI. CDR3 region: CASSYSHSFEGDTQYF. The DNA of the CDR3 is TGTGCCAGCAGTTACTCTCACTCTTTCGAAGGGGATACGCAGTATTTT.

This rearrangement joins TRBV7-8 to TRBJ2-1; TRBD1 aligns across 10 bases. The CDR3 extends over 16 amino acids. V lost 5 bases and J lost 12; bases outside the gene matches: 16. Germline V gives CDR1 SGHVS, CDR2 FQNEAQ. CDR3 protein: CASSPRDRGRRAWQFF. CDR3 in DNA: TGTGCCAGCAGCCCCCGGGACAGGGGAAGGAGGGCCTGGCAGTTCTTC. Variable domain in full (rest from reference TRBV7-8 and TRBJ2-1): GAGVSQSPRYKVAKRGQDVALRCDPISGHVSLFWYQQALGQGPEFLTYFQNEAQLDKSGLPSDRFFAERPEGSVSTLKIQRTQQEDSAVYLCASSPRDRGRRAWQFFGPGTRLTVL.

The chain is built from TRBV5-1 and TRBJ2-2; D is unresolved. V was trimmed by 4 bases and J by 2 bases, leaving 15 bases between them. CDR1 SGHRS and CDR2 YFSETQ come from the germline V gene. This CDR3 comprises 16 residues. CDR3 region: CASSPFYPRNTGELFF. CDR3 in DNA: TGCGCCAGCAGCCCCTTTTATCCGAGAAACACCGGGGAGCTGTTTTTT.

Details on this clone: This CDR3 is also generated by other DNA sequences in the sample. The chain links TRBV5-1 to TRBJ2-5; the D is unclear. The germline V and J ends were trimmed by 0 bases and 4 bases, with 13 bases remaining between them. Germline CDR1 reads SGHRS; CDR2 reads YFSETQ. This CDR3 contains 15 residues. Here the CDR3 DNA reads TGCGCCAGCAGCTTGGCCCCCTCAGGATCAGAGACCCAGTACTTC. Its protein is CASSLAPSGSETQYF.

This chain connects TRBV28 to TRBJ2-3; D is unresolved. This CDR3 is 13 amino acids long. The V gene's germline CDR1 is MDHEN and CDR2 SYDVKM. The V end lost 3 bases, the J end lost 7 bases, and 11 bases lay between the germline ends. CDR3 region: CASSLYGGNTQYF. CDR3 nucleotide sequence: TGTGCCAGCAGTTTGTATGGCGGTAATACGCAGTATTTT.

V and J are TRBV5-1 and TRBJ1-2, with 10 positions matching TRBD1. The CDR3 covers 15 residues. Germline loops: CDR1 SGHRS, CDR2 YFSETQ. V was pared by 5 bases and J by 4 bases, with 8 bases of the junction left unmatched. The CDR3 DNA follows: TGCGCCAGCAGTCCCGGGACAGGGGATCCCTATGGCTACACCTTC. Residues: CASSPGTGDPYGYTF.

The chain is built from TRBV28 and TRBJ2-5, with 7 nucleotides matching TRBD1. Germline V gene sequence: CDR1 MDHEN, CDR2 SYDVKM. CDR3 length: 15 residues. Trimming at V came to 4 bases and at J to 5 bases, leaving 10 bases not matched to a gene. This chain's CDR3 is CASSSPQGDVETQYF. The CDR3 DNA reads as TGTGCCAGCAGTTCTCCCCAGGGGGACGTGGAGACCCAGTACTTC.

The chain links TRBV5-1 to TRBJ2-4, with TRBD1 identical over 9 bases. The CDR3 extends over 16 amino acids. Germline CDR1 SGHRS, CDR2 YFSETQ. The ends lost 4 bases at V and 7 bases at J; junction bases unmatched: 12. In DNA, the CDR3 is TGCGCCAGCAGCCCACCCCGGACAGGGGCTCCCAACATTCAGTACTTC. Protein: CASSPPRTGAPNIQYF.

The V and J genes are TRBV5-4 and TRBJ2-2; weak D call: TRBD1 (6 bases). With 4 bases removed from V and 0 bases from J, the gap between germline ends came to 10 bases. Germline assignment: CDR1 SGHNT and CDR2 YYREEE (reference sequence). The CDR3 covers 15 residues. In DNA form, the CDR3 reads TGTGCCAGCAGCCCCGACAGGACGAACACCGGGGAGCTGTTTTTT. This gives the protein CASSPDRTNTGELFF.

CDR3 region: CASSQEVQSPLDTQYF. The CDR3 DNA sequence: TGTGCCAGCAGCCAAGAGGTACAGAGCCCGTTGGATACGCAGTATTTT. The chain recombines TRBV4-2 with TRBJ2-3; D is unclear. Trimming removed 0 bases from V and 6 bases from J, with 16 bases in between. CDR3 length equals 16 residues. CDR1 and CDR2 from the germline V gene are LGHNA and YNFKEQ.

The J gene is TRBJ1-1, the V gene TRBV28; tentatively, D is TRBD1 (6 bases). The CDR3 consists of 16 residues. Trimming took off 4 bases at V and 0 bases at J, with 15 bases between the two ends. Germline CDR1 reads MDHEN; CDR2 reads SYDVKM. Here the CDR3 DNA reads TGTGCCAGCAGTTCGCCGACAGGTCGCCTGAACACTGAAGCTTTCTTT. As protein: CASSSPTGRLNTEAFF.

The chain couples TRBV7-3 to TRBJ1-1; 9 nucleotides line up with TRBD1. Germline-derived CDR1 and CDR2 are SGHTA and FQGTGA. The CDR3 consists of 14 residues. The V and J ends lost 5 bases and 1 base, in that order; junction bases with no gene match: 2. CDR3 in amino acids: CASSRTGANTEAFF. The CDR3 DNA reads TGTGCCAGCAGCAGGACAGGGGCGAACACTGAAGCTTTCTTT.

V is TRBV27 and J is TRBJ1-5; D is ambiguous. The CDR3 contains 15 residues. Per the germline V gene, CDR1 is MNHEY and CDR2 is SMNVEV (reference sequence). Deletions cut 0 bases from V and 4 bases from J, with 10 bases between. For the CDR3, the DNA is TGTGCCAGCAGTTTATCCGGGCGGCGAAATCAGCCCCAGCATTTT. It is translated as CASSLSGRRNQPQHF.

This rearrangement joins TRBV11-2 to TRBJ2-1, with 12 bases aligning to TRBD2. Germline trimming cut 5 bases from V and 9 bases from J; bases unmatched to any gene: 11. There are 16 residues in the CDR3. Per germline, CDR1 SGHAT and CDR2 FQNNGV. This chain's CDR3 is CASSRPTSGSLGEQFF. CDR3 coding DNA: TGTGCCAGCAGCCGCCCGACTAGCGGGAGTTTGGGTGAGCAGTTCTTC.

This chain joins TRBV5-4 and TRBJ2-7, with 8 bases aligning to TRBD2. Losses at the gene ends were 3 bases for V and 6 bases for J; bases not matched to a gene: 11. The CDR3 consists of 15 residues. The V gene's germline CDR1 is SGHNT and CDR2 YYREEE (reference sequence). The CDR3 region is CASSSRTSLSIEQYF. In DNA form, the CDR3 reads TGTGCCAGCAGCTCCAGGACTAGCCTAAGTATCGAGCAGTACTTC.

The V and J genes are TRBV28 and TRBJ2-3; D call uncertain. Germline-derived CDR1 and CDR2 are MDHEN and SYDVKM. The CDR3 covers 13 residues. The V and J ends lost 1 base and 4 bases respectively, with 6 bases between them. The CDR3 here is CASSLFGPDTQYF. The CDR3 DNA follows: TGTGCCAGCAGTTTATTTGGGCCAGATACGCAGTATTTT.

The chain uses TRBV27 and TRBJ2-3, with 8 bases fitting TRBD2. The CDR3 is 14 residues long. The germline V gene encodes CDR1 MNHEY and CDR2 SMNVEV (reference sequence). V trimming: 10 bases; J trimming: 1 base; junction bases outside the gene matches: 7. The CDR3 loop reads CAIREGRGTDTQYF. The CDR3 bases are TGTGCCATACGGGAGGGCCGCGGCACAGATACGCAGTATTTT.

The V call is TRBV21-1, the J call TRBJ2-7; the D call TRBD2 from the table was never checked on the DNA. TRBV21-1 is recorded as a pseudogene. CDR3 size: 17 residues. The chain's CDR3 is CASSPRVSGRIEDEQYF. The CDR3 bases are TGTGCCAGCAGCCCCCGGGTAAGCGGGAGAATAGAGGACGAGCAGTACTTC.

On this clone itself: The same CDR3 can be traced to other DNA sequences in this sample. The rearrangement links TRBV10-1 to TRBJ2-1, with no clear D. Germline V gene lookup returns CDR1 WNHNN and CDR2 SYGVQD (reference sequence). This CDR3 comprises 14 residues. V lost 0 bases to trimming and J lost 4 bases, with 7 bases between them. The chain's CDR3 is CASSESVSYNEQFF. CDR3 coding DNA: TGCGCCAGCAGTGAGTCGGTGAGTTACAATGAGCAGTTCTTC.